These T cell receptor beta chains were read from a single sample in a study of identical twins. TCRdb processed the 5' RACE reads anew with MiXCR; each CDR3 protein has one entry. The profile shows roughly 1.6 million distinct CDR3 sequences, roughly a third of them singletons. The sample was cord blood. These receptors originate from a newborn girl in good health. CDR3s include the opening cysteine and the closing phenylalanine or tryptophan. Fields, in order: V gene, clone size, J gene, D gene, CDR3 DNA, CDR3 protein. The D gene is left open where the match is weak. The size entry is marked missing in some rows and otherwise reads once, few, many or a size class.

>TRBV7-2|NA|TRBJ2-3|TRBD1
TGTGCCAGCAGTAAGGGGGCTAGCACAGATACGCAGTATTTT
CASSKGASTDTQYF
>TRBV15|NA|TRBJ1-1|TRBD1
TGTGCCACCAGCATCTTACCTCGGGACAGGTTGAACACTGAAGCTTTCTTT
CATSILPRDRLNTEAFF
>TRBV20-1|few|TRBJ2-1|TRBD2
TGCAGTGCTTGTAGCGGGAGGGACAATGAGCAGTTCTTC
CSACSGRDNEQFF
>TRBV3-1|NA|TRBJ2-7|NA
TGTGCCAGCAGCCAAGATTTCCACGCCTACGAGCAGTACTTC
CASSQDFHAYEQYF
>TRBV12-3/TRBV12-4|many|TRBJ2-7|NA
TGTGCCAGCAGTGCCATTCAGGGGTCCTACGAGCAGTACTTC
CASSAIQGSYEQYF
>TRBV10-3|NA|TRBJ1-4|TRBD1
TGTGCCGTCAGAGGGGGCGCATCCGCGAATGAAAAACTGTTTTTT
CAVRGGASANEKLFF
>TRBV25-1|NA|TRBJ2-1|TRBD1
TGTGCCAGCAGTCCAGGACAGGGGGCCCATGAGCAGTTCTTC
CASSPGQGAHEQFF
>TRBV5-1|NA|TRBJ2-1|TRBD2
TGCGCCAGCAGCTCGACTAGCGGGGAATACAATGAGCGGTTCTTC
CASSSTSGEYNERFF
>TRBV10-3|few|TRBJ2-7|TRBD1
TGTGCCATCAGTGAGTTTCCGGGACAGGGGTACGAGCAGTACTTC
CAISEFPGQGYEQYF
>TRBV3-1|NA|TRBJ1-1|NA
TGTGCCAGCAGCCTCCTAGGACCGAAGAACACTGAAGCTTTCTTT
CASSLLGPKNTEAFF
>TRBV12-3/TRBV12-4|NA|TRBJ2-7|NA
TGTGCCAGCAGTTTAGGGGCAGCCCAGTACTTC
CASSLGAAQYF
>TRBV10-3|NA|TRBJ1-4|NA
TGTGCCATCAGTTCGTCAGGTTCAACTAATGAAAAACTGTTTTTT
CAISSSGSTNEKLFF
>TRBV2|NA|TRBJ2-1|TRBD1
TGTGCCAAGACCGGGACAGGGGGCCGCAGCTCCTACAATGAGCCGTTCTTC
CAKTGTGGRSSYNEPFF
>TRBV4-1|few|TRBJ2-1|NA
TGCGCCAGCAGCCAAGGCCCAGGGCGATCCTACAATGAGCAGTTCTTC
CASSQGPGRSYNEQFF
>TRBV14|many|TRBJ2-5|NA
TGTGCCAGCAGCTTATGGACAGTTCAAGAGACCCAGTACTTC
CASSLWTVQETQYF
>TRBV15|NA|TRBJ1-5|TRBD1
TGTGCCACCCGGACAGGGGAGGTCAGCAATCAGCCCCAGCATTTT
CATRTGEVSNQPQHF
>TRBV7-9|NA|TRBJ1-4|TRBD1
TGTGCCAGCAACAAGGGGGACAGGGATAATGAAAAACTGTTTTTT
CASNKGDRDNEKLFF
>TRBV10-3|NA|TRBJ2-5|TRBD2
TGTGCCATCAGGACTAGCGGGGAAGAGACCCAGTACTTC
CAIRTSGEETQYF
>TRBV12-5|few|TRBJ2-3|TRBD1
TGTGCTAGTGCCCGAGGGGACAGGGGGTTCACAGATACGCAGTATTTT
CASARGDRGFTDTQYF
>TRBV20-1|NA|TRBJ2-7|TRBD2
TGCAGTGCTAGTCGAGCGGGAGAGACTTACGAGCAGTACTTC
CSASRAGETYEQYF
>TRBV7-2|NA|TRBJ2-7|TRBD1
TGTGCCAGCAGCCCTCTACAGGGGGCCTACGAGCAGTACTTC
CASSPLQGAYEQYF
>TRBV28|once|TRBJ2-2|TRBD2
TGTGCCTGCAGGGGAATCCCGGGGGGGCGCCTTACCGGGGAGCTGTTTTTT
CACRGIPGGRLTGELFF
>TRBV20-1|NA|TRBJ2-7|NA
TGCGGTGCTAGACTAGTGAGCACCTACGAGCAGTACTTC
CGARLVSTYEQYF
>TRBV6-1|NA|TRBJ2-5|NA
TGTGCCAGCATGCGGGACACCAGGACTAGTCACCAAGAGACCCAGTACTTC
CASMRDTRTSHQETQYF
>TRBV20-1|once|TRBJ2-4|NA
TGCAGTGCCCCTAGCGGCCCAGGGGACATTCGGTACTTC
CSAPSGPGDIRYF
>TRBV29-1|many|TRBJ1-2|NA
TGCAGCGTTCTGGACTTTTACTATGGCTACACCTTC
CSVLDFYYGYTF
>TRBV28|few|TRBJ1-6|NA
TGTGCCACTCAACGGGCCAATAATTCACCCCTCCACTTT
CATQRANNSPLHF
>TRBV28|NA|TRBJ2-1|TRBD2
TGTGCCAGCAGTCTCCTTGAGCGGGAGGGCCAAAATGAGCAGTTCTTC
CASSLLEREGQNEQFF
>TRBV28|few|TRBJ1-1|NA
TGTGCCAGCAGGGGGGGGATGAACACTGAAGCTTTCTTT
CASRGGMNTEAFF
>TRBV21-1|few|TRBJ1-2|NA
TGTGCCAGCAGCAAACCCGGGACAGGGAGGACAGGCTACACCTTC
CASSKPGTGRTGYTF
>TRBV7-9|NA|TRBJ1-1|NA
TGTGCCAGCGATCCAGGGTCAAACACTGAAGCTTTCTTT
CASDPGSNTEAFF
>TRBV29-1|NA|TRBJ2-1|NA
TGCAGCGTTGAGGAGACTACTAGTGAGCAGTTCTTC
CSVEETTSEQFF
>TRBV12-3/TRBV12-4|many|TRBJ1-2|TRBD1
TGTGCCAGCAGCCCTAGGACAGGGAACGGCTACACCTTC
CASSPRTGNGYTF
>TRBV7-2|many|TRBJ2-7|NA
TGTGCCAGCAGCTTAGTCGGGACCTCCTACGAGCAGTACTTC
CASSLVGTSYEQYF
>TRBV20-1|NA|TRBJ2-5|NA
TGCAGTGGAAGGCGTTGGGGTCAAGAGACCCAGTACTTC
CSGRRWGQETQYF
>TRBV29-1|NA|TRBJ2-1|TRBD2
TGCAGCGTTGAAGGGCTAGCGGGCGGTGAGCAGTTCTTC
CSVEGLAGGEQFF
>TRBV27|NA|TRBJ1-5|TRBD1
TGTGCCAGCAGTCCGAAACAGGGGCGGAGCAATCAGCCCCAGCATTTT
CASSPKQGRSNQPQHF
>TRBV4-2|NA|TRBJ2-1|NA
TGTGCCAGCAGCCAAGTAGCGCCTAGCTCCTACAATGAGCAGTTCTTC
CASSQVAPSSYNEQFF
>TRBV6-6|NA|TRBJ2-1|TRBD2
TGTGCCAGCAGTTACTCTTTGGGTCGGGAGGGCCAGTATGAGCAGTTCTTC
CASSYSLGREGQYEQFF
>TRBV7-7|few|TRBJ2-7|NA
TGTGCCAGCAGCTTAGACCAGAGCTCCTACGAGCAGTACTTC
CASSLDQSSYEQYF
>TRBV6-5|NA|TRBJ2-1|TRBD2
TGTGCCAGAATAGCGGGACTTGAGCAGTTCTTC
CARIAGLEQFF
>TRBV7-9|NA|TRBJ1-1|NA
TGTGCCAGCAGCTTAGTCGGGGAGGGCACTGAAGCTTTCTTT
CASSLVGEGTEAFF
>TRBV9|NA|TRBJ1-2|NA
TGTGCCAGCAGCGTAGGGGTCAGGGTTTATGGCTACACCTTC
CASSVGVRVYGYTF
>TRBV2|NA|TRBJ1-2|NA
TGTGCCAGCAGTGTACGGACCTTCTATGGCTACACCTTC
CASSVRTFYGYTF
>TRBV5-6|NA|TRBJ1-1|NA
TGTGCCAGCAGCTTGGCCCCGGGGTACACTGAAGCTTTCTTT
CASSLAPGYTEAFF
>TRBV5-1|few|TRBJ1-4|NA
TGCGCCAGCAGCTTGGGACGGCCAGAAAAACTGTTTTTT
CASSLGRPEKLFF
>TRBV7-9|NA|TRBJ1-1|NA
TGTGCCAGCCGAAGACAGGAGAACACTGGAGCTTTCTTT
CASRRQENTGAFF
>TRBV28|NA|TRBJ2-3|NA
TGTGCCAGCAGGCCTCGGGTAGATACGCAGTATTTT
CASRPRVDTQYF
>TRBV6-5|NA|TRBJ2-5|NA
TGTGCCAGCAGTTACTCGTTTCGCGAGACCCAGTACTTC
CASSYSFRETQYF
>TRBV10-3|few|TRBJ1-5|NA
TGTGCCATCAGTGAGTCATATCAGCCCCAGCATTTT
CAISESYQPQHF
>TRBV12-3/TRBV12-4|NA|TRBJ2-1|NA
TGTGCCAGCAGTACGGATACTAGTCATAGTTCTTACAATGAGCAGTTCTTC
CASSTDTSHSSYNEQFF
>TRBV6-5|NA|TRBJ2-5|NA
TGTGCCAGCAGTTACAAAGGGCAAGAGACCCAGTACTTC
CASSYKGQETQYF
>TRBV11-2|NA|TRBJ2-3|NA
TGTGCCAGCAGCTTATTTGGGGGGCGAACAGATACGCAGTATTTT
CASSLFGGRTDTQYF